This TCR beta chain was captured in a study of blood T cell repertoires in COVID-19 (dated by TCRdb to about 2020). The study in broad terms: Samples covering the acute and convalescent phases of COVID-19 were provided by collaborators in the United States, Italy and Spain. Sample metadata almost always included a de-identified subject ID, COVID-19 status, age in years and sex. The prospective study material was composed of cDNA or gDNA derived from T cells, B-cell-depleted T cells, or PBMCs. The repertoires were released in a freely available public database meant as a resource for research on the immune response to SARS-CoV-2. Samples were obtained from the ongoing ImmuneRACE study (first 160 participants) and from about 1,300 subjects provided by 6 global collaborators. Where available, HLA class I and class II types were obtained from metadata supplied by the sample provider rather than from assay-based typing. Subjects who had been exposed to COVID-19, were actively infected with it, or had recovered from it provided the deeply sampled blood TCRbeta repertoires that made up the dataset. General study outcomes and caveats: How much clinical and demographic metadata was included differed by source and by participant, and the metadata was provided uncurated.

The immunoSEQ Assay, a bias-controlled multiplex PCR, was used to amplify TCRbeta CDR3 regions from genomic DNA. Under the source paper's analysis protocol: Nucleated cell counts per sample were estimated from amplification of reference gene primers within the assay. Sequence reads were collapsed and filtered to measure the absolute abundance of every unique TCRbeta CDR3 rearrangement. For each sample, productive Simpson clonality was calculated as the square root of Simpson's diversity index across productive rearrangements. Sourced from immuneACCESS, this table was stored by TCRdb with only in-frame sequences that have V and J called. A share of the clones is absent; for the studies checked, an unresolved V gene accounts for under half, and the remainder has no known explanation. V and J calls and clone size are as listed in that table; D and trimming were resolved from the DNA. The sample table contains fewer than 250,000 clones; only one count was recorded for 84% of them. Roughly 4.6% of the sample lies in the top ten.

The collaborating institutions used their own protocols to collect whole blood in K2EDTA tubes. For TCRbeta analysis, collaborators shipped samples in one of three forms: frozen whole blood, isolated PBMCs, or DNA extracted from either of those sample types. CDR3 length: 18 amino acids, cysteine to phenylalanine. The sequence is cut down to CDR3 DNA, 54 bases in frame from base 1. For this chain, trimming is 6 bases at the V end and 0 bases at the J end, and the number of junction bases without a gene match is 12. According to the germline V gene, CDR1 reads SGHRS and CDR2 reads YFSETQ. In regard to this clone: Its antigen is currently not known. The sample holds no much larger clone one base away, and base qualities are not on file.

The sample was peripheral blood. This receptor chain uses TRBV5-1 and TRBJ2-1; 10 bases in the middle match TRBD2. This clonotype was sampled from a woman between 65 and 79 years old with active or convalescent COVID-19. CDR3 region: CASTVDRTSGLSYNEQFF. The nucleotide sequence reads TGCGCCAGCACGGTGGATCGGACTAGCGGACTCTCCTACAATGAGCAGTTCTTC.